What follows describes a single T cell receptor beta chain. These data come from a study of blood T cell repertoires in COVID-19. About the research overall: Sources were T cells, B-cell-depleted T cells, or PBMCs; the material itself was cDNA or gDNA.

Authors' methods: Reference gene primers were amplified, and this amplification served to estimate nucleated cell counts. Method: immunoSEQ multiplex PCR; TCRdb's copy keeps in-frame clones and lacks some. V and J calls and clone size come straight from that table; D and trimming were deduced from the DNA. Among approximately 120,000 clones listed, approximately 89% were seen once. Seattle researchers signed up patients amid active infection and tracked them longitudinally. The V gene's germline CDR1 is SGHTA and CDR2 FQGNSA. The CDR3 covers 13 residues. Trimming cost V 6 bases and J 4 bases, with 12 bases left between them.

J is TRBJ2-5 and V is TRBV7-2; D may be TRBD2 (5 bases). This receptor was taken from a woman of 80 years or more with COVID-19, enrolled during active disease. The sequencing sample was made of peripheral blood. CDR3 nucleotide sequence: TGTGCCAGCAGACGATTAGGAGGAGAGACCCAGTACTTC. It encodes CASRRLGGETQYF.